What follows are 27 T cell receptor beta chains derived from one specimen sequenced in a study of blood T cell repertoires in COVID-19. Profiled with immunoSEQ multiplex PCR; TCRdb holds only in-frame clones, not every one. Among around 25,000 clones listed, roughly 85% were seen once. Sample: peripheral blood. All receptors come from a human donor with active COVID-19. The donor label of this sample is uncertain.

The chain uses TRBV30 and TRBJ2-1, with 8 bases matching TRBD2. V lost 4 bases to trimming and J lost 10 bases; unmatched junction nucleotides: 21. Germline V gene lookup returns CDR1 GTSNPN and CDR2 SVGIG (reference sequence). This CDR3 comprises 17 residues. The CDR3 here is CAWNPTGGPLIPLEQFF. CDR3 nucleotides: TGTGCCTGGAACCCAACGGGGGGGCCCCTCATCCCACTAGAGCAGTTCTTC. Full variable domain (missing parts from reference TRBV30 and TRBJ2-1): SQTIHQWPATLVQPVGSPLSLECTVEGTSNPNLYWYRQAAGRGLQLLFYSVGIGQISSEVPQNLSASRPQDRQFILSSKKLLLSDSGFYLCAWNPTGGPLIPLEQFFGPGTRLTVL.

This clone was detected once. The chain has TRBV11-2 and TRBJ2-1; TRBD2 matches at 9 bases. The trim removed 6 bases at V and 1 base at J, leaving 7 bases unmatched. Germline V gene sequence: CDR1 SGHAT, CDR2 FQNNGV. This CDR3 region has 16 residues. CDR3 nucleotide sequence: TGTGCCAGCAGTCCCAGTCTAGCGGGGTCCTACAATGAGCAGTTCTTC. Translated: CASSPSLAGSYNEQFF. The full variable domain, its missing parts supplied by reference TRBV11-2 and TRBJ2-1, is EAGVAQSPRYKIIEKRQSVAFWCNPISGHATLYWYQQILGQGPKLLIQFQNNGVVDDSQLPKDRFSAERLKGVDSTLKIQPAKLEDSAVYLCASSPSLAGSYNEQFFGPGTRLTVL.

V is TRBV21-1 and J is TRBJ2-5; TRBD2, the table's D call, was not compared with the DNA. TRBV21-1 is a recognized pseudogene. CDR3 length equals 20 residues. This chain's CDR3 is CASSKTHSGSATNVQETQYF. Written as DNA, the CDR3 is TGTGCCAGCAGCAAAACCCATAGCGGGAGCGCCACAAACGTCCAAGAGACCCAGTACTTC.

The chain joins TRBV7-9 to TRBJ2-1, with 9 bases matching TRBD2. In germline, CDR1 is SEHNR, CDR2 FQNEAQ (reference sequence). Germline trimming cut 3 bases from V and 9 bases from J; bases unmatched to any gene: 6. The CDR3 loop spans 14 amino acids. The CDR3 spells CASSLAGGYSEQFF. DNA for the CDR3: TGTGCCAGCAGCTTGGCGGGAGGGTATAGTGAGCAGTTCTTC.

The CDR3 nucleotides are TGCGCCAGCAGCTGGACAGGGGCAGTGAACACTGAAGCTTTCTTT. Amino acid sequence: CASSWTGAVNTEAFF. The chain couples TRBV5-1 to TRBJ1-1; 9 nucleotides agree with TRBD1. The CDR3 totals 15 residues. The germline V gene encodes CDR1 SGHRS and CDR2 YFSETQ. Germline trimming cut 3 bases from V and 0 bases from J; bases unmatched to any gene: 3.

The J gene is TRBJ2-1, the V gene TRBV27; weak D call: TRBD2 (6 bases). The germline V gene has CDR1 MNHEY and CDR2 SMNVEV (reference sequence). CDR3 length equals 15 residues. V lost 10 bases to trimming and J lost 0 bases, with 16 bases between them. The CDR3 is CATRLAWSSYNEQFF. The CDR3 nucleotides read TGTGCCACTCGTCTAGCGTGGAGCTCCTACAATGAGCAGTTCTTC.

The rearrangement joins TRBV4-1 to TRBJ2-1; no definite D call. The germline V gene has CDR1 MGHRA and CDR2 YSYEKL. The CDR3 extends over 14 amino acids. The V end lost 4 bases, the J end lost 0 bases, and 7 bases lay between the germline ends. DNA of the CDR3: TGCGCCAGCAGCCCGGGTCCCTCCTACAATGAGCAGTTCTTC. Amino acids: CASSPGPSYNEQFF.

The rearrangement links TRBV5-6 to TRBJ1-5, with 8 bases matching TRBD1. This CDR3 region has 15 residues. Trimming removed 1 base from V and 1 base from J; junction bases left unmatched: 1. CDR1 and CDR2 (germline): SGHDT, YYEEEE. The CDR3: CASSLRTGSNQPQHF. CDR3 bases: TGTGCCAGCAGCTTGCGGACAGGGAGCAATCAGCCCCAGCATTTT. The variable domain in full, with the rest retrieved from reference TRBV5-6 and TRBJ1-5, is DAGVTQSPTHLIKTRGQQVTLRCSPKSGHDTVSWYQQALGQGPQFIFQYYEEEERQRGNFPDRFSGHQFPNYSSELNVNALLLGDSALYLCASSLRTGSNQPQHFGDGTRLSIL.

The gene calls are TRBV3-1 (or the pseudogene TRBV3-2) and TRBJ2-6, with 7 bases fitting TRBD2. CDR1 is LGHDT, CDR2 YNNKEL, per germline (reference sequence). CDR3 length: 14 amino acids. V shed 7 bases and J 4 bases; nucleotides not matched to a gene: 4. The CDR3 loop reads CASTGGTGANVLTF. DNA for the CDR3: TGTGCCAGCACCGGGGGGACGGGGGCCAACGTCCTGACTTTC.

This clone was counted once. The chain is built from TRBV2 and TRBJ2-5; no reliable D call. The germline CDR1 and CDR2 sequences are SNHLY and FYNNEI. The CDR3 extends over 13 amino acids. V was shortened by 2 bases and J by 8 bases, with 12 bases between the two germline ends. The CDR3 region is CASSEPGRETQYF. CDR3 sequence (DNA): TGTGCCAGCAGTGAACCAGGTAGAGAAACCCAGTACTTC.

The rearrangement uses TRBV14 and TRBJ1-4; D is unresolved. CDR1 SGHDN and CDR2 FVKESK come from the germline V gene. CDR3 length: 13 amino acids. V was pared by 4 bases and J by 7 bases, with 10 bases between. The CDR3 bases are TGTGCCAGCAGCCCCCACCTAGGTGAAAAACTGTTTTTT. This codes for CASSPHLGEKLFF.

The chain has TRBV28 and TRBJ1-1, with TRBD1 as a possible D gene (6 bases). The ends were cut back, 1 base at V and 3 bases at J, with 12 bases in the middle. CDR3 length: 15 residues. In germline, CDR1 is MDHEN, CDR2 SYDVKM. The CDR3 loop is CASSLYRVVDTEAFF. CDR3 DNA sequence: TGTGCCAGCAGTTTATACAGGGTTGTTGACACTGAAGCTTTCTTT.

The CDR3 loop is CATSDQAPGLAGQETQYF. Here the CDR3 DNA reads TGTGCCACCAGTGACCAAGCTCCGGGACTAGCGGGACAAGAGACCCAGTACTTC. The chain is built from TRBV24-1 and TRBJ2-5; 13 nucleotides line up with TRBD2. This CDR3 region has 18 residues. V lost 4 bases to trimming and J lost 2 bases; unmatched junction nucleotides: 9. Germline V CDR1 and CDR2: KGHDR, SFDVKD.

This clone occurred a few times. The chain links TRBV28 to TRBJ2-3; TRBD2 matches 8 bases. CDR3 length: 16 amino acids. Trimming removed 5 bases from V and 3 bases from J; junction bases left unmatched: 10. Germline-derived CDR1 and CDR2 are MDHEN and SYDVKM. This CDR3 is CASSIAAGARTDTQYF. The CDR3 region has the DNA TGTGCCAGCAGTATAGCAGCGGGGGCCAGAACAGATACGCAGTATTTT.

The chain couples TRBV28 to TRBJ2-1, with TRBD2 matching over 14 bases. The length of the CDR3 is 15 residues. With 6 bases clipped from V and 5 bases from J, the junction kept 3 bases outside the gene matches. CDR1 is MDHEN, CDR2 SYDVKM, per germline. The CDR3 coding sequence is TGTGCCAGCAGCAGGGGACTAGCGGGGGACAATGAGCAGTTCTTC. Protein: CASSRGLAGDNEQFF.

The chain is built from TRBV6-5 and TRBJ2-2; 9 nucleotides align to TRBD1. Unmatched junction bases numbered 5, after V lost 2 bases and J lost 7 bases. The CDR3 length is 15 residues. Germline CDR1 and CDR2: MNHEY and SVGAGI. CDR3 amino acids: CASSYDRGRVGELFF. The DNA for the CDR3 is TGTGCCAGCAGTTACGACAGGGGGAGGGTCGGGGAGCTGTTTTTT.

The V and J genes are TRBV6-6 and TRBJ2-7; 9 bases map to TRBD1. This CDR3 contains 13 residues. Germline lookup yields CDR1 MNHNY and CDR2 SVGAGI (reference sequence). V lost 6 bases to trimming and J lost 5 bases; unmatched junction nucleotides: 5. In DNA form, the CDR3 reads TGTGCCAGCAGGGTGGACAGGGGAAACGAGCAGTACTTC. Its translation: CASRVDRGNEQYF.

The gene calls are TRBV6-1 and TRBJ2-2; TRBD2 matches 10 bases. CDR3 length equals 15 residues. Germline CDR1 and CDR2: MNHNS and SASEGT. The V segment lost 1 base and the J segment 9 bases; nucleotides outside the gene matches: 5. CDR3 sequence reads: CASSEGSSGSRELFF. For the CDR3, the DNA is TGTGCCAGCAGTGAAGGGTCTAGCGGGAGTAGGGAGCTGTTTTTT.

This chain links TRBV15 with TRBJ1-6, with a possible D match to TRBD1 (5 bases). Germline V gene data show CDR1 as LNHNV and CDR2 as YYDKDF (reference sequence). The CDR3 covers 15 residues. V lost 0 bases and J lost 9, with 12 bases in between. CDR3 sequence: CATSRDRGQSSPLHF. The CDR3 DNA is TGTGCCACCAGCAGAGATCGCGGACAAAGTTCACCCCTCCACTTT.

The chain is built from TRBV6-5 and TRBJ1-5, with D hard to call. This CDR3 has 15 amino acids. Germline CDR1 MNHEY, CDR2 SVGAGI. Deletions cut 0 bases from V and 9 bases from J, with 15 bases between. The chain's CDR3 is CASSYSGRGGVPQHF. As DNA, the CDR3 is TGTGCCAGCAGTTACTCAGGACGGGGAGGAGTGCCCCAGCATTTT.

The chain employs TRBV29-1 and TRBJ2-1; 9 nucleotides agree with TRBD2. From germline, CDR1 is SQVTM and CDR2 ANQGSEA. This CDR3 region has 16 residues. Trimming removed 3 bases from V and 4 bases from J; junction bases left unmatched: 10. CDR3 region: CSVDSIAGALYNEQFF. CDR3 coding DNA: TGCAGCGTTGATTCTATAGCGGGAGCTCTTTACAATGAGCAGTTCTTC.

The chain uses TRBV9 and TRBJ2-3; D gene uncertain. Germline CDR1 and CDR2: SGDLS and YYNGEE. The CDR3 has 14 residues. Trimming took 2 bases from V and 3 from J, leaving 10 bases between them. CDR3 amino acids: CASSVDPRTDTQYF. For the CDR3, the DNA is TGTGCCAGCAGCGTCGACCCGAGGACAGATACGCAGTATTTT.

This chain connects TRBV5-4 to TRBJ1-2; TRBD1 aligns across 7 bases. Germline V CDR1 and CDR2: SGHNT, YYREEE (reference sequence). The CDR3 extends over 17 amino acids. Trimming removed 4 bases from V and 4 bases from J; junction bases left unmatched: 16. The CDR3 DNA follows: TGTGCCAGCAGCCCCGGGACAGCCAGGGCGTATGGCTATGGCTACACCTTC. Amino acid sequence: CASSPGTARAYGYGYTF.

This clone was observed once. This chain uses TRBV27 with TRBJ1-4; tentatively, D is TRBD1 (5 bases). V gave up 5 bases and J gave up 4 bases, with 14 bases separating them. CDR3 length: 15 amino acids. Germline loops: CDR1 MNHEY, CDR2 SMNVEV (reference sequence). CDR3 bases: TGTGCCAGCAGTCTACATAGGGGTAATAATGAAAAACTGTTTTTT. Translating it yields CASSLHRGNNEKLFF.

This clone has just a few counts. The V and J genes are TRBV2 and TRBJ2-1, with D maybe TRBD2 (5 bases). Germline loops: CDR1 SNHLY, CDR2 FYNNEI. V shed 2 bases and J shed 6 bases, with 11 bases lying between them. The CDR3 extends over 14 amino acids. This chain's CDR3 is CASSETAGLNEQFF. The CDR3 coding sequence is TGTGCCAGCAGTGAAACAGCAGGACTCAATGAGCAGTTCTTC.

The chain is built from TRBV10-2 and TRBJ2-1; TRBD2 aligns across 7 bases. The V and J ends lost 3 bases and 9 bases, in that order; junction bases with no gene match: 8. CDR1 and CDR2 (germline): WSHSY, SAAADI. There are 14 residues in the CDR3. The CDR3 spells CASSDASGRGEQFF. The CDR3 coding sequence is TGCGCCAGCAGTGACGCTAGCGGTCGTGGTGAGCAGTTCTTC.

The V call is TRBV7-9, the J call TRBJ2-1; 13 nucleotides match TRBD2. Germline V gene lookup returns CDR1 SEHNR and CDR2 FQNEAQ (reference sequence). The CDR3 runs to 14 residues. Germline trimming cut 2 bases from V and 9 bases from J; bases unmatched to any gene: 1. The CDR3 region has the DNA TGTGCCAGCAGCTTAACTAGCGGGAGGGGTGAGCAGTTCTTC. This sequence encodes CASSLTSGRGEQFF.